One and the same sample provided the 14 T cell receptor beta chains below, sequenced in a study of blood T cell repertoires in COVID-19. Libraries were prepared by immunoSEQ multiplex PCR; TCRdb keeps only in-frame clonotypes and omits some of them. The repertoire holds tens of thousands of clones, with more than 80% as singletons. The sample taken for sequencing was peripheral blood. These receptors came from a man in his 60s with COVID-19, enrolled during active disease.

The rearrangement uses TRBV11-2 and TRBJ1-1; D possibly corresponds to TRBD1 (5 bases). Germline V lookup: CDR1 SGHAT, CDR2 FQNNGV. Trimming left V 5 bases short and J 4 bases short, with 11 bases between. There are 13 residues in the CDR3. CDR3 bases: TGTGCCAGCAGCACGCGGGGGTCCACTGAAGCTTTCTTT. It yields the protein CASSTRGSTEAFF.

This chain uses TRBV27 with TRBJ2-1, with TRBD1 as a possible D gene (6 bases). Germline V gene sequence: CDR1 MNHEY, CDR2 SMNVEV (reference sequence). This CDR3 has 15 amino acids. With 2 bases removed from V and 7 bases from J, the gap between germline ends came to 15 bases. CDR3 in amino acids: CASSLEDSPRNEQFF. The CDR3 bases are TGTGCCAGCAGTTTAGAGGACAGTCCCCGAAATGAGCAGTTCTTC.

The chain joins TRBV11-3 to TRBJ2-5; TRBD2 matches at 15 bases. J was trimmed by 5 bases and V by 5 bases; bases with no gene match: 9. The CDR3 spans 17 residues. The germline V gene encodes CDR1 SGHNT and CDR2 YENEEA. The CDR3 DNA reads as TGTGCCAGCAGCCGAGGACTAGCGGGAGGGAAGGCGGAGACCCAGTACTTC. It is translated as CASSRGLAGGKAETQYF.

This clone occurred a few times. The V and J genes are TRBV5-4 and TRBJ2-7; 9 bases line up with TRBD2. The CDR3 is 15 residues long. Trimming at V came to 7 bases and at J to 6 bases, leaving 14 bases not matched to a gene. Germline V gene lookup returns CDR1 SGHNT and CDR2 YYREEE (reference sequence). The CDR3 coding sequence is TGTGCCAGCCGCGAGGCGGGAGGGCCTTGGGGCGAGCAGTACTTC. Amino acids: CASREAGGPWGEQYF.

J is TRBJ2-7 and V is TRBV5-4; 8 bases are a match to TRBD2. V lost 2 bases and J lost 6; bases outside the gene matches: 4. Germline CDR1 SGHNT, CDR2 YYREEE (reference sequence). CDR3 length equals 13 residues. In nucleotides, the CDR3 is TGTGCCAGCAGCTTAGCGGGGGTGAGCGAGCAGTACTTC. Its translation: CASSLAGVSEQYF.

The V and J genes are TRBV11-2 and TRBJ2-3; a weak D match, TRBD2 (5 bases). The ends were cut back, 1 base at V and 2 bases at J, with 10 bases in the middle. The CDR3 runs 15 residues. In germline, CDR1 is SGHAT, CDR2 FQNNGV. CDR3 bases: TGTGCCAGCAGCTTAGGTACGGGGTTCACAGATACGCAGTATTTT. As protein: CASSLGTGFTDTQYF.

This clone showed up just once. The chain recombines TRBV12-3 or TRBV12-4 with TRBJ1-5; D possibly corresponds to TRBD1 (5 bases). V was pared by 5 bases and J by 6 bases, with 8 bases between. The CDR3 covers 12 residues. The CDR3 loop is CASSRGIQPQHF. The DNA for the CDR3 is TGTGCCAGCAGTCGGGGGATTCAGCCCCAGCATTTT.

The chain is built from TRBV27 and TRBJ1-5; weak D call: TRBD1 (6 bases). Trimming cost V 4 bases and J 2 bases, with 12 bases left between them. This CDR3 is built from 15 residues. Germline V CDR1 and CDR2: MNHEY, SMNVEV (reference sequence). The CDR3 is CASSSQGPGNQPQHF. The CDR3, as DNA: TGTGCCAGCAGTTCCCAGGGGCCGGGCAATCAGCCCCAGCATTTT.

This chain uses TRBV7-2 with TRBJ1-2; D uncertain. The CDR3 is 13 amino acids. The ends were cut back, 5 bases at V and 8 bases at J, with 15 bases in the middle. Germline CDR1 is SGHTA and CDR2 is FQGNSA. CDR3 protein: CASSIISGEGYTF. CDR3 in DNA: TGTGCCAGCAGCATTATTAGCGGTGAGGGCTACACCTTC.

V and J are TRBV18 and TRBJ1-6; D uncertain. V was pared by 5 bases and J by 14 bases, with 13 bases between. The CDR3 contains 12 residues. Germline values: CDR1 KGHSH, CDR2 LQKENI. DNA for the CDR3: TGTGCCAGCTCAGCGGACTCTCTCACCCTCCACTTT. Protein: CASSADSLTLHF.

This chain links TRBV25-1 with TRBJ2-5, with 7 bases aligning to TRBD2. CDR1 and CDR2 (germline): MGHDK, SYGVNS. The CDR3 sequence is 16 residues long. Losses at the gene ends were 0 bases for V and 2 bases for J; bases not matched to a gene: 6. CDR3 region: CASSEYGPSGQETQYF. In DNA, the CDR3 is TGTGCCAGCAGTGAATATGGCCCTAGCGGTCAAGAGACCCAGTACTTC.

The V gene is TRBV3-1 (or the pseudogene TRBV3-2), the J gene TRBJ1-1; no reliable D call. CDR1 is LGHDT, CDR2 YNNKEL, per germline (reference sequence). This CDR3 contains 14 residues. Trimming stripped 1 base from V and 1 base from J, with 7 bases between. CDR3 in amino acids: CASSQGRGNTEAFF. CDR3 nucleotide sequence: TGTGCCAGCAGCCAAGGTCGGGGGAACACTGAAGCTTTCTTT.

V is TRBV11-3 and J is TRBJ2-2, with D unclear. Germline assignment: CDR1 SGHNT and CDR2 YENEEA. The CDR3 extends over 17 amino acids. Deletions cut 5 bases from V and 7 bases from J, with 23 bases between. This chain's CDR3 is CASSPKAALSPIGELFF. The CDR3 DNA follows: TGTGCCAGCAGCCCAAAGGCGGCTCTTTCGCCAATCGGGGAGCTGTTTTTT.

The chain uses TRBV29-1 and TRBJ2-7, with 9 bases matching TRBD1. The germline CDR1 and CDR2 sequences are SQVTM and ANQGSEA. The CDR3 is 14 amino acids. With 2 bases clipped from V and 3 bases from J, the junction kept 5 bases outside the gene matches. The CDR3 coding sequence is TGCAGCGTTGAAATTGGGGACAGGGTCTACGAGCAGTACTTC. Translated, it gives CSVEIGDRVYEQYF.